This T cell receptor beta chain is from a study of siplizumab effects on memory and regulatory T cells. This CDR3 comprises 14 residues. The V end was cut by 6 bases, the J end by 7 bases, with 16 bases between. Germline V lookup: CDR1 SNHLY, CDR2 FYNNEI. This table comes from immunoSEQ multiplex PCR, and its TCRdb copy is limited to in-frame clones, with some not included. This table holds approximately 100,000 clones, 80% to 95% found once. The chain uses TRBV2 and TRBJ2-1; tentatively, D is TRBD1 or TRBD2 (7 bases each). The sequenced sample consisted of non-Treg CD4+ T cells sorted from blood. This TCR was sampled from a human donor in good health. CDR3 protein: CASSPRGGGNEQFF. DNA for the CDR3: TGTGCCAGCAGCCCCAGGGGGGGTGGGAATGAGCAGTTCTTC.